The clone carrying this TCR beta chain came up a few times. V was pared by 3 bases and J by 3 bases, with 9 bases between. The CDR3 length is 13 residues. The germline gives CDR1 LNHDA, CDR2 SQIVND (reference sequence). RNA transcripts gave rise to amplified TCR beta CDR3 regions. The primer set for the first-round RT-PCR of the TCR CDR3 was HTBI. MiXCR, run by TCRdb on the multiplex PCR reads, gives a single entry per CDR3 protein. The sample lists 300,000 to 450,000 distinct CDR3 sequences; 15% to 18% were seen once. This sample was included in a study of T cells in Graves' hyperthyroidism and ophthalmopathy. Exclusion of a patient resulted from uncontrolled infection, other autoimmune disease, pregnancy or lactation. Preceding any ophthalmopathy symptoms, the blood sample dates from first hyperthyroidism diagnosis. Under 12 ml fresh peripheral blood yielded the PBMCs.

Sequenced material: blood. This receptor was taken from a woman in her late teens or twenties with Graves' hyperthyroidism that later progressed to Graves' ophthalmopathy. The chain couples TRBV19 to TRBJ2-7; D uncertain. The CDR3 here is CASSIGTGYEQYF. The CDR3 nucleotides read TGTGCCAGTAGTATTGGCACCGGCTACGAGCAGTACTTC.